This T cell receptor (beta chain) was found in a study of blood T cell repertoires in COVID-19. On the study more broadly: Acute and convalescent COVID-19 samples came from the United States, Italy and Spain.

CDR1 and CDR2 (germline): SGHAT, FQNNGV. The length of the CDR3 is 14 residues. The ends were cut back, 3 bases at V and 4 bases at J, with 12 bases in the middle. In its sample, this clone was seen a few times. Profiling relied on immunoSEQ multiplex PCR, and the TCRdb table lists in-frame clones only, not all of them. The table shows about 52,000 clones, with about 80% occurring only once. The receptor was isolated from a man in his 70s with active COVID-19. Sequenced sample: peripheral blood. The chain is built from TRBV11-2 and TRBJ1-1, with D perhaps TRBD1 (5 bases). In nucleotides, the CDR3 is TGTGCCAGCAGCTTCACGGGGGACGGCACTGAAGCTTTCTTT. It is translated as CASSFTGDGTEAFF.